The next 26 T cell receptor beta chains were all read from a single sample in a study of PD-1 blockade in classical Hodgkin lymphoma. Every patient was affected by relapse after autologous stem cell transplantation, while exposure to brentuximab vedotin was not uniform. Produced via immunoSEQ multiplex PCR; TCRdb's table is partial and in-frame only. The sample gives over 10,000 clones, about 80% of which show up once; approximately 25% is in the top ten. The source material was peripheral blood mononuclear cells (PBMCs), sampled at baseline. The receptor set was obtained from a human donor with classical Hodgkin lymphoma.

The chain combines TRBV2 with TRBJ1-5; 7 bases map to TRBD1. The germline gives CDR1 SNHLY, CDR2 FYNNEI. After removal of 4 bases from V and 4 bases from J, the junction contained 7 bases not matched to a gene. The CDR3 has 15 residues. The CDR3 nucleotides are TGTGCCAGCAGTGTGGCAGGGGGAGGGAATCAGCCCCAGCATTTT. Translating gives CASSVAGGGNQPQHF.

This chain uses TRBV2 with TRBJ2-5, with unresolved D. CDR1 is SNHLY, CDR2 FYNNEI, per germline. Trimming cost V 1 base and J 1 base, with 7 bases left between them. The CDR3 spans 14 residues. CDR3 sequence reads: CASSEEYGQETQYF. The CDR3 DNA reads as TGTGCCAGCAGTGAAGAATACGGCCAAGAGACCCAGTACTTC.

This clone was counted only a few times. This chain uses TRBV7-6 with TRBJ1-6, with TRBD1 as a possible D gene (5 bases). Per the germline V gene, CDR1 is SGHVS and CDR2 is FNYEAQ. The CDR3 length is 15 residues. With 3 bases removed from V and 6 bases from J, the gap between germline ends came to 12 bases. CDR3 DNA sequence: TGTGCCAGCAGCTTGGTGGGACTGCTTAATTCACCCCTCCACTTT. It is translated as CASSLVGLLNSPLHF.

This clone was seen more than once but under ten times. This sequence joins TRBV2 and TRBJ1-2; tentative D call: TRBD1 (5 bases). Looked up from germline, CDR1 is SNHLY and CDR2 is FYNNEI. This CDR3 is built from 13 residues. V gave up 4 bases and J gave up 6 bases, with 12 bases separating them. The CDR3 reads CASSVGGYDGYTF. CDR3 nucleotides: TGTGCCAGCAGTGTCGGGGGATATGATGGCTACACCTTC.

The chain recombines TRBV7-2 with TRBJ1-1; 7 nucleotides align to TRBD1. V was pared by 2 bases and J by 10 bases, with 10 bases of the junction left unmatched. This CDR3 is 14 amino acids long. CDR1 SGHTA and CDR2 FQGNSA come from the germline V gene. The chain's CDR3 is CASSLPYSWTGAFF. The CDR3 DNA follows: TGTGCCAGCAGCTTACCCTACTCCTGGACAGGAGCTTTCTTT.

V and J are TRBV21-1 and TRBJ1-5; the listed D gene, TRBD1, was not tested against the DNA. TRBV21-1 is assigned pseudogene status. There are 18 residues in the CDR3. The CDR3 here is CASSESLNGDRGPQPQHF. As DNA, the CDR3 is TGTGCCAGCAGCGAAAGTCTAAATGGGGACAGGGGGCCCCAGCCCCAGCATTTT.

The gene calls are TRBV10-3 and TRBJ2-5; D is possibly TRBD2 (5 bases). V was clipped by 10 bases and J by 5 bases, with 20 bases between them. The CDR3 sequence is 14 residues long. The germline V gene has CDR1 ENHRY and CDR2 SYGVKD. The CDR3: CATRTLPLYETQYF. The CDR3 DNA sequence: TGTGCCACCCGGACTTTACCCTTGTACGAGACCCAGTACTTC.

CDR3 residues: CASSWVRRDRGPRYGYTF. CDR3 coding DNA: TGTGCCAGCAGCTGGGTTCGGCGGGACAGGGGGCCGAGGTATGGCTACACCTTC. This rearrangement joins TRBV5-4 to TRBJ1-2; 12 positions match TRBD1. Germline values: CDR1 SGHNT, CDR2 YYREEE (reference sequence). V gave up 3 bases and J gave up 5 bases; unmatched junction bases: 14. The CDR3 loop spans 18 amino acids.

This chain uses TRBV29-1 with TRBJ1-2; D remains ambiguous. From germline, CDR1 is SQVTM and CDR2 ANQGSEA. Trimming removed 4 bases at V and 3 bases at J, with 9 bases between. This CDR3 comprises 12 residues. Here the CDR3 reads CSVGRRDYGYTF. The CDR3 DNA reads as TGCAGCGTTGGACGGCGAGACTATGGCTACACCTTC.

The V call is TRBV28, the J call TRBJ1-1; D not resolved. Germline lookup yields CDR1 MDHEN and CDR2 SYDVKM. There are 13 residues in the CDR3. The V gene lost 0 bases and the J gene lost 4 bases, with 6 bases spanning the gap. In DNA form, the CDR3 reads TGTGCCAGCAGTTTATGGGCAAGCACTGAAGCTTTCTTT. Its translation: CASSLWASTEAFF.

This rearrangement joins TRBV9 to TRBJ2-1, with 7 nucleotides matching TRBD2. Trimming took 0 bases from V and 4 from J; bases not matched to a gene: 7. This CDR3 is built from 16 residues. Germline CDR1 is SGDLS and CDR2 is YYNGEE. CDR3 amino acids: CASSVDLRGKYNEQFF. The CDR3 DNA reads TGTGCCAGCAGCGTAGATCTGCGGGGGAAGTACAATGAGCAGTTCTTC.

To note about this clone: This probably arose from a read error, given a far larger clone one base away. V usage is TRBV5-3 and J usage is TRBJ1-3, with no clear D. TRBV5-3 is annotated as an ORF whose role is uncertain. This CDR3 is 14 amino acids long. V was shortened by 8 bases and J by 8 bases, with 20 bases between the two germline ends. The CDR3 nucleotides read TGTGCCAGCAGCCAAGACTGGGTCCTTGACACCATATATTTT. Its protein is CASSQDWVLDTIYF.

This rearrangement joins TRBV18 to TRBJ1-2, with D unclear. The CDR3 runs 14 residues. V was shortened by 3 bases and J by 8 bases, with 16 bases between the two germline ends. Germline assignment: CDR1 KGHSH and CDR2 LQKENI. CDR3: CASSPIPSPWGYTF. In DNA, the CDR3 is TGTGCCAGCTCACCGATTCCCAGCCCTTGGGGCTACACCTTC.

The gene calls are TRBV27 and TRBJ2-1; D tentatively fits TRBD1 or TRBD2 (5 bases each). The CDR3 consists of 13 residues. Germline CDR1 reads MNHEY; CDR2 reads SMNVEV (reference sequence). The CDR3 is CAIWGSQGREQFF. CDR3 in DNA: TGTGCTATATGGGGGTCCCAAGGCAGGGAGCAGTTCTTC.

The chain carries TRBV19 and TRBJ2-3; D gene uncertain. The CDR3 loop spans 12 amino acids. The germline V and J ends were trimmed by 4 bases and 8 bases, with 10 bases remaining between them. The germline gives CDR1 LNHDA, CDR2 SQIVND (reference sequence). The CDR3 loop reads CASSTDYGTQYF. The CDR3 DNA follows: TGTGCCAGTAGTACGGATTACGGTACGCAGTATTTT.

The chain is built from TRBV5-6 and TRBJ2-3, with 7 bases matching TRBD1. CDR1 and CDR2 (germline): SGHDT, YYEEEE. The CDR3 covers 16 residues. The V segment lost 4 bases and the J segment 8 bases; nucleotides outside the gene matches: 16. CDR3 amino acids: CASSAGRQGPRGTQYF. The CDR3 coding sequence is TGTGCCAGCAGCGCTGGAAGACAGGGTCCTAGGGGTACGCAGTATTTT.

This sequence joins TRBV5-8 and TRBJ2-1, with TRBD2 matching over 11 bases. This CDR3 has 15 residues. The junction had 1 base not matched to a gene; V was cut back by 0 bases and J by 5 bases. From germline, CDR1 is SGHTS and CDR2 YDEGEE. The CDR3 region is CASSLGLAGNNEQFF. As DNA, the CDR3 is TGTGCCAGCAGCTTGGGACTAGCGGGGAACAATGAGCAGTTCTTC.

The J gene is TRBJ2-3, the V gene TRBV19, with 9 bases matching TRBD2. The CDR3 spans 17 residues. The V gene end was trimmed by 0 bases and the J gene end by 5 bases; junction bases not matched to a gene: 9. The germline gives CDR1 LNHDA, CDR2 SQIVND (reference sequence). The CDR3 DNA reads as TGTGCCAGTAGTATAGATGAGGCTAGCGGGGTGTTAGATACGCAGTATTTT. This codes for CASSIDEASGVLDTQYF.

The chain uses TRBV5-4 and TRBJ2-5; TRBD2 is a possible D gene (7 bases). Per the germline V gene, CDR1 is SGHNT and CDR2 is YYREEE (reference sequence). The CDR3 is 15 residues long. The V and J ends lost 4 bases and 5 bases respectively, with 18 bases between them. CDR3 sequence (DNA): TGTGCCAGCAGCCGCTCTGGGGGGGCCAGGGAGACCCAGTACTTC. Translation: CASSRSGGARETQYF.

V usage is TRBV27 and J usage is TRBJ2-3; D is unclear. Trimming cost V 5 bases and J 7 bases, with 10 bases left between them. The CDR3 has 12 amino acids. Germline V gene data show CDR1 as MNHEY and CDR2 as SMNVEV (reference sequence). CDR3 protein: CASSPKGYTQYF. In DNA form, the CDR3 reads TGTGCCAGCAGTCCGAAGGGATATACGCAGTATTTT.

This clone was found once. At one end, the junction sequence differs from germline, possibly due to a read error. This sequence joins TRBV5-4 and TRBJ2-7; 7 bases align to TRBD1. The CDR3 covers 17 residues. Germline CDR1 reads SGHNT; CDR2 reads YYREEE (reference sequence). CDR3 DNA sequence: TGCGCCAGCAGCCAAACCCTTGGTTGGACAGGTGCCTACGAGCAGTACTTC. It translates to CASSQTLGWTGAYEQYF.

The chain carries TRBV10-3 and TRBJ2-7; 9 bases map to TRBD1. The CDR3 is 16 amino acids. Looked up from germline, CDR1 is ENHRY and CDR2 is SYGVKD. V gave up 3 bases and J gave up 4 bases; unmatched junction bases: 10. In DNA, the CDR3 is TGTGCCATCAGTGAATCCTTGGGACAGGGAAAATACGAGCAGTACTTC. Translated, it gives CAISESLGQGKYEQYF.

The chain is built from TRBV6-1 and TRBJ2-4, with TRBD1 matching over 8 bases. The V segment lost 1 base and the J segment 2 bases; nucleotides outside the gene matches: 13. From germline, CDR1 is MNHNS and CDR2 SASEGT. The CDR3 has 19 residues. CDR3 in amino acids: CASSEEGRGLILPKNIQYF. The CDR3 nucleotides read TGTGCCAGCAGTGAAGAAGGCAGGGGGCTTATTCTGCCCAAAAACATTCAGTACTTC.

In nucleotides, the CDR3 is TGCGCCAGCAGCTTGTTACGCGGGGTTGCCTACAATGAGCAGTTCTTC. Protein: CASSLLRGVAYNEQFF. The chain has TRBV5-1 and TRBJ2-1; D may be TRBD2 (6 bases). Germline V gene data show CDR1 as SGHRS and CDR2 as YFSETQ. The CDR3 has 16 amino acids. V lost 1 base and J lost 2, with 13 bases in between.

V usage is TRBV5-4 and J usage is TRBJ1-5, with a possible D match to TRBD1 (6 bases). Germline CDR1 and CDR2: SGHNT and YYREEE (reference sequence). This CDR3 has 15 amino acids. Trimming removed 0 bases from V and 7 bases from J, with 14 bases in between. CDR3 in DNA: TGTGCCAGCAGCTTGGGCGGGGGCGCGCCCCAGCCCCAGCATTTT. Its protein is CASSLGGGAPQPQHF.

The chain links TRBV10-3 to TRBJ2-2; the D gene is possibly TRBD2 (6 bases). Germline CDR1 is ENHRY and CDR2 is SYGVKD. V was clipped by 7 bases and J by 7 bases, with 16 bases between them. The CDR3 runs 14 residues. This CDR3 reads CAITPGGRGGELFF. The CDR3 nucleotides read TGTGCCATCACCCCCGGGGGTCGGGGCGGGGAGCTGTTTTTT.